This T cell receptor beta chain was identified during a study of blood T cell repertoires in COVID-19. As for the study in general: Samples taken during acute and convalescent COVID-19 were collected in the United States, Italy and Spain. The analysed material was cDNA or gDNA that came from T cells, B-cell-depleted T cells, or PBMCs.

Methods used by the authors: How many nucleated cells were present was estimated from reference gene primer amplification. Measured with immunoSEQ multiplex PCR; TCRdb has only the in-frame clones, and not every one. V and J calls and clone size are as listed in that table; D and trimming were resolved from the DNA. Of almost 200,000 clones in the sample, about 90% were seen once. The CDR3 sequence is 14 residues long. Germline V lookup: CDR1 WNHNN, CDR2 SYGVQD (reference sequence). V dropped 5 bases and J dropped 4 bases, with 15 bases sitting between them. The chain has TRBV10-1 and TRBJ2-7; possibly TRBD1 for D (7 bases). The specimen sequenced was peripheral blood. The clonotype originates from a woman aged 70-85 years with acute or convalescent COVID-19. CDR3: CASSPGGSKYEQYF. For the CDR3, the DNA is TGCGCCAGCAGTCCAGGGGGGTCGAAGTACGAGCAGTACTTC.